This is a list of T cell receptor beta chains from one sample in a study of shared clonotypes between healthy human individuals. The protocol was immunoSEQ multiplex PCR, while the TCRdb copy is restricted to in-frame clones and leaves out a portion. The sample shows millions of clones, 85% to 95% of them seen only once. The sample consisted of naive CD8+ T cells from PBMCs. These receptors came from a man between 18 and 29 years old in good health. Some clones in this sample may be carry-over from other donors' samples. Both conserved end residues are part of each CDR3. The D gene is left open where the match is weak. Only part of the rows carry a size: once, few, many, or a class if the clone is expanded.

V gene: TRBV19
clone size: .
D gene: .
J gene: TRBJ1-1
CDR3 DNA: TGTGCCAGTAAGAGAACTGTGAACACTGAAGCTTTCTTT
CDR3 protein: CASKRTVNTEAFF

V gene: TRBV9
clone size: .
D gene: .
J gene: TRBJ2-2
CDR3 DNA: TGTGCCAGCAGCGTGAGCGGAAACACCGGGGAGCTGTTTTTT
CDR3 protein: CASSVSGNTGELFF

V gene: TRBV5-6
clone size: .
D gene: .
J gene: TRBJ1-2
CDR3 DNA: TGTGCCAGCAGCTTGGACAGGCTAACTAACTATGGCTACACCTTC
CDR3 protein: CASSLDRLTNYGYTF

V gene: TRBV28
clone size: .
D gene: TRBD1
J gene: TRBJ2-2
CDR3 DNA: TGTGCCAGCAGTCAAACTCGGGGGCAGGGGGCTTTCGCCGGGGAGCTGTTTTTT
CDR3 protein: CASSQTRGQGAFAGELFF

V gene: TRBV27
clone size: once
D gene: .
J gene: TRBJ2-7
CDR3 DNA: TGTGCCAGCAGTCCAGGGGGGGAAGAGCAGTACTTC
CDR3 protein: CASSPGGEEQYF

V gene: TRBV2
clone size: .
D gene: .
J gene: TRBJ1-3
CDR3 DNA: TGTGCCAGCATGTACACGGCAGGGAGAGGCATATATTTT
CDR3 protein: CASMYTAGRGIYF

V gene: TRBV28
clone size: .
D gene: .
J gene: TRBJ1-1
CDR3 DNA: TGTGCCAGCAGTTTAATGTCAGGGATGCACACTGAAGCTTTCTTT
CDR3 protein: CASSLMSGMHTEAFF

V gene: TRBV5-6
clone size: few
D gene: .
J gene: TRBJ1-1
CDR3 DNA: TGTGCCAGCACCTTATGGAGGATGAACACTGAAGCTTTCTTT
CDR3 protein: CASTLWRMNTEAFF

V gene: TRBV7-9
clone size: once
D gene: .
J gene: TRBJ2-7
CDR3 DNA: TGTGCCAGCAGCCCCGACAGGTCGGTTTCGCAGTACTTC
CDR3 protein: CASSPDRSVSQYF

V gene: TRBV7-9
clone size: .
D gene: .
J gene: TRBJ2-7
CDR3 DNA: TGTGCCAGCAGCTTAGGGACAGCCTCCTACGAGCAGTACTTC
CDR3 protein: CASSLGTASYEQYF

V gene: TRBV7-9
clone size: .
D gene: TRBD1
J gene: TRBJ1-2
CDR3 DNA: TGTGCCAGCAGCTCATGGGACAGTAACTATGGCTACACCTTC
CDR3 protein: CASSSWDSNYGYTF

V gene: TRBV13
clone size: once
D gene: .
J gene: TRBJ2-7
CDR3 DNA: TGTGCCAGCAGCTTAGGTCCCGAGGGCTACGAGCAGTACTTC
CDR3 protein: CASSLGPEGYEQYF

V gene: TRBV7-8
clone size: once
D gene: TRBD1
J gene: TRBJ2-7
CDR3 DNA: TGTGCCAGCAGCTCTGAGGGGACAGGGGGCTACGAGCAGTACTTC
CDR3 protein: CASSSEGTGGYEQYF

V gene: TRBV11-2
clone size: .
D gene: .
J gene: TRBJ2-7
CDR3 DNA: TGTGCCAGCAGCGGGACCTACGAGCAGTACTTC
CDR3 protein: CASSGTYEQYF

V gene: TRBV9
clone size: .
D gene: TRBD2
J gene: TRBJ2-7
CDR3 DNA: TGTGCCAGCAGTCCCGGGGGACTAGCTGAATACGAGCAGTACTTC
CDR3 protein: CASSPGGLAEYEQYF

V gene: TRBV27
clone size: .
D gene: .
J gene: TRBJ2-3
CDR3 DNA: TGTGCCAGCAGTTTAATGGGCGGGACCACAGATACGCAGTATTTT
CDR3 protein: CASSLMGGTTDTQYF

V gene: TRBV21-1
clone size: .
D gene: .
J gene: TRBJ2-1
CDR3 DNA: TGTGCCAGCAGCCATGGAGGGAGGCAGGGCTATGAGCAGTTCTTC
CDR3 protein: CASSHGGRQGYEQFF

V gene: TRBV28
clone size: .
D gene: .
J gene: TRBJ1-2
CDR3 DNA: TGTGCCAGCAGAGGACGTCTGTCTTGGCTTTATGGCTACACCTTC
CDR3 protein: CASRGRLSWLYGYTF

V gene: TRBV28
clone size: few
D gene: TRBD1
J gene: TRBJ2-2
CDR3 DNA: TGTGCCAGCAGTTACGAGACAGGGCCGGCCACCGGGGAGCTGTTTTTT
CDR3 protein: CASSYETGPATGELFF

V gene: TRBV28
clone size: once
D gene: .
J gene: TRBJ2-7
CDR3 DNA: TGTGCCAGCAGTCCAAAGGGGGGGCCTTGGGCATGGGAGCAGTACTTC
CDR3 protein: CASSPKGGPWAWEQYF

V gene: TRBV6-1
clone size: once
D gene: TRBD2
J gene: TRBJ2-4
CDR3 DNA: TGTGCCAGCAGTGACGGGGGGGTAGCCAAAAACATTCAGTACTTC
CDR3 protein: CASSDGGVAKNIQYF

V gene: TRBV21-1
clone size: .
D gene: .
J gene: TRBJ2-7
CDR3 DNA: TGTGCCAGCAGCCACCAACAGTACTACCCGATGGAGCAGTACTTC
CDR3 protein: CASSHQQYYPMEQYF

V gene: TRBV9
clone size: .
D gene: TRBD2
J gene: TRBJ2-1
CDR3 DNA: TGTGCCAGCAGCGTAGCTAGCGGGACTGTCTACAATGAGCAGTTCTTC
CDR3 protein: CASSVASGTVYNEQFF

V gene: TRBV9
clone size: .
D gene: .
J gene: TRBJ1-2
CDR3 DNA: TGTGCCAGCAGCGTAGCCGCAGGGTGGAACTATGGCTACACCTTC
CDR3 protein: CASSVAAGWNYGYTF

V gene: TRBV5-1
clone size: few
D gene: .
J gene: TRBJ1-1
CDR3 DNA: TGCGCCAGCAGCTTGAGCCCAGCTTTGAACACTGAAGCTTTCTTT
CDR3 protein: CASSLSPALNTEAFF

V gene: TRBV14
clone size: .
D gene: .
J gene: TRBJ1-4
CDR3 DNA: TGTGCCAGCAGCCAAGGGGGGGCTAATGAAAAACTGTTTTTT
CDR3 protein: CASSQGGANEKLFF

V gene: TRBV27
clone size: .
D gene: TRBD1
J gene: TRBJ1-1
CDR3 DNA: TGTGCCAGCGGTGTCCCCGGGACAGGGAGGACTGAAGCTTTCTTT
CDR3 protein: CASGVPGTGRTEAFF

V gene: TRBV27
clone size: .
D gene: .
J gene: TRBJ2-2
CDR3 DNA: TGTGCCAGCCGGGACCGAGAGTCCACCGGGGAGCTGTTTTTT
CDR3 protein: CASRDRESTGELFF

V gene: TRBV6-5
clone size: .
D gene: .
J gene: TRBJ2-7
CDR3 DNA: TGTGCCAGCAGTACAGGGTTGTACGAGCAGTACTTC
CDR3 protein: CASSTGLYEQYF

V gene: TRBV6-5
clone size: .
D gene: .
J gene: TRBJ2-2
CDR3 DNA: TGTGCCAGCACATTAACTAGGCAGCTCACCGGGGAGCTGTTTTTT
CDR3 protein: CASTLTRQLTGELFF

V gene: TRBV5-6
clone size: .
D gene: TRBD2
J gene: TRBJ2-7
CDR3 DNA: TGTGCCAGCAGCACGGGAGGAGACTACGAGCAGTACTTC
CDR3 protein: CASSTGGDYEQYF

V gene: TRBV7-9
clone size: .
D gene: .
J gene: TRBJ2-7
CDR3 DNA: TGTGCCAGCAGCTTCGGGCCACCCCGCGAGCAGTACTTC
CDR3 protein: CASSFGPPREQYF

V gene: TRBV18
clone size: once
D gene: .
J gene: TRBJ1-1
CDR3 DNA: TGTGCCAGCTCACCACCTGCAGCCCGGTGGACTGAAGCTTTCTTT
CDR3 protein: CASSPPAARWTEAFF

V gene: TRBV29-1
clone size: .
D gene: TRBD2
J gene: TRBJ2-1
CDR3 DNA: TGCAGCGTTGAAGATCTTCTGACTAGCGACACCTACAATGAGCAGTTCTTC
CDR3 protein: CSVEDLLTSDTYNEQFF

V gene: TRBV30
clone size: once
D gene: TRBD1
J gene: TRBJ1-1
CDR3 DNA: TGTGCCTGGAGTCTGGGACAGGGCCACACTGAAGCTTTCTTT
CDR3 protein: CAWSLGQGHTEAFF